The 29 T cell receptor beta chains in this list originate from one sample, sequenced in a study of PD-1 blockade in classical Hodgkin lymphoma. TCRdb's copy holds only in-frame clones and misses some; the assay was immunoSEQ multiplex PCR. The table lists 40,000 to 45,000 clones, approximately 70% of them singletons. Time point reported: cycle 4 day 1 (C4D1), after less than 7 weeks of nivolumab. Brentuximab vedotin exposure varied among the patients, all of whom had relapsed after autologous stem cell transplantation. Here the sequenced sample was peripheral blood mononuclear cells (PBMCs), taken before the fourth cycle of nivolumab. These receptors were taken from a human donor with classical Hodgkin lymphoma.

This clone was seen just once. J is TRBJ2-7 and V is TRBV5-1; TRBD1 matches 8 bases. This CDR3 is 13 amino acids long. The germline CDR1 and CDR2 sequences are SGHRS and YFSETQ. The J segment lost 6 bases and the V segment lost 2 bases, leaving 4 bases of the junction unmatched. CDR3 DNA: TGCGCCAGCAGCTTAGGGACAGGCGGCGAGCAGTACTTC. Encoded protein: CASSLGTGGEQYF. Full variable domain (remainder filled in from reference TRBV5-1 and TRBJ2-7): KAGVTQTPRYLIKTRGQQVTLSCSPISGHRSVSWYQQTPGQGLQFLFEYFSETQRNKGNFPGRFSGRQFSNSRSEMNVSTLELGDSALYLCASSLGTGGEQYFGPGTRLTVT.

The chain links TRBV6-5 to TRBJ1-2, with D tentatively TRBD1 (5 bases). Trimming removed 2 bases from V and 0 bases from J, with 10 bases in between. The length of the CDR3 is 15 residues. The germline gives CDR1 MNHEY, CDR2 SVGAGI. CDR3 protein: CASSYATGTNYGYTF. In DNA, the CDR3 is TGTGCCAGCAGTTACGCAACAGGAACTAACTATGGCTACACCTTC.

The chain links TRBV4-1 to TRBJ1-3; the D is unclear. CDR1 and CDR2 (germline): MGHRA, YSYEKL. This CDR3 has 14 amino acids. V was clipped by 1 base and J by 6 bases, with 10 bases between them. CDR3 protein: CASSQGRGSNTIYF. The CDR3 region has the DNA TGCGCCAGCAGCCAAGGTAGAGGATCAAACACCATATATTTT.

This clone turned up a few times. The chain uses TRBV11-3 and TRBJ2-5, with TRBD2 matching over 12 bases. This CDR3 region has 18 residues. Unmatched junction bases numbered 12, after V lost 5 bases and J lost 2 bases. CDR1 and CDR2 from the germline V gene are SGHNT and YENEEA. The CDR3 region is CASSLGLAGYGDQETQYF. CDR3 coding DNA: TGTGCCAGCAGCCTCGGACTAGCGGGGTACGGCGATCAAGAGACCCAGTACTTC. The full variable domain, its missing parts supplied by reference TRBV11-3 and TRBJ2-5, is EAGVVQSPRYKIIEKKQPVAFWCNPISGHNTLYWYLQNLGQGPELLIRYENEEAVDDSQLPKDRFSAERLKGVDSTLKIQPAELGDSAVYLCASSLGLAGYGDQETQYFGPGTRLLVL.

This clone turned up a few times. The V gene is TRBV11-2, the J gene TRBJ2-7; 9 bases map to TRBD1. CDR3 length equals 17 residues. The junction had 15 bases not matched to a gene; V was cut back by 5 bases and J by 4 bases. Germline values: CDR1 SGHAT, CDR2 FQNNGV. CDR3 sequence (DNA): TGTGCCAGCAGCCCATACCTTGGGACAGGGAGAAGTTACGAGCAGTACTTC. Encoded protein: CASSPYLGTGRSYEQYF.

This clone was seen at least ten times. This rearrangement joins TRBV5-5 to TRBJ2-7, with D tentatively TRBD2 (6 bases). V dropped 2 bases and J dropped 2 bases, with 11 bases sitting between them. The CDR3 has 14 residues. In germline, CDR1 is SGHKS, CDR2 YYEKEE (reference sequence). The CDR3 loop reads CASSFGTDTYEQYF. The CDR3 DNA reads TGTGCCAGCAGCTTCGGGACTGATACCTACGAGCAGTACTTC. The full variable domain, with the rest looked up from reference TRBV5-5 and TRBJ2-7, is DAGVTQSPTHLIKTRGQQVTLRCSPISGHKSVSWYQQVLGQGPQFIFQYYEKEERGRGNFPDRFSARQFPNYSSELNVNALLLGDSALYLCASSFGTDTYEQYFGPGTRLTVT.

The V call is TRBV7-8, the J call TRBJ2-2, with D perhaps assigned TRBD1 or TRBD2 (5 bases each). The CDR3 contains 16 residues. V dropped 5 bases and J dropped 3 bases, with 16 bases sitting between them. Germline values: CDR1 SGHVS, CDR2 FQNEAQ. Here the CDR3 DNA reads TGTGCCAGCAGCGTCGATAGTGGGACGCACACCGGGGAGCTGTTTTTT. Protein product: CASSVDSGTHTGELFF.

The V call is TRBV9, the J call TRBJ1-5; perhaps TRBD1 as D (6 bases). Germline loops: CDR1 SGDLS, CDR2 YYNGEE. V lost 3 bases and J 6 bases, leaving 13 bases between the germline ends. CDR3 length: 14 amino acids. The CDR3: CASSEGGAGQPQHF. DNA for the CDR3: TGTGCCAGCAGCGAGGGGGGGGCTGGTCAGCCCCAGCATTTT.

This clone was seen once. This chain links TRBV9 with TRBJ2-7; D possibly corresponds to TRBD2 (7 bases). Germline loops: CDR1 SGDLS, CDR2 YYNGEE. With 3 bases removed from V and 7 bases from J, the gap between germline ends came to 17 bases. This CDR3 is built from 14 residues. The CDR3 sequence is CASSAGGGGLEQYF. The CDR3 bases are TGTGCCAGCAGCGCGGGAGGTGGGGGCCTTGAGCAGTACTTC.

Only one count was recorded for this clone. CDR3 nucleotide sequence: TGTGCCAGCAGCCAAAGAGTCGGGACCATTACCTACGAGCAGTACTTC. It translates to CASSQRVGTITYEQYF. This rearrangement joins TRBV27 to TRBJ2-7, with D perhaps assigned TRBD1 or TRBD2 (5 bases each). The germline V and J ends were trimmed by 6 bases and 2 bases, with 20 bases remaining between them. The germline gives CDR1 MNHEY, CDR2 SMNVEV (reference sequence). This CDR3 has 16 amino acids.

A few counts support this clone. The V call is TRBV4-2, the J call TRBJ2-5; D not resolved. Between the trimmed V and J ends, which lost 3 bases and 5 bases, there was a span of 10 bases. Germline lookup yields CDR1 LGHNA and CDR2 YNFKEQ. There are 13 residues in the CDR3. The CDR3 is CASSHNVEETQYF. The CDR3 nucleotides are TGTGCCAGCAGCCACAACGTAGAGGAGACCCAGTACTTC.

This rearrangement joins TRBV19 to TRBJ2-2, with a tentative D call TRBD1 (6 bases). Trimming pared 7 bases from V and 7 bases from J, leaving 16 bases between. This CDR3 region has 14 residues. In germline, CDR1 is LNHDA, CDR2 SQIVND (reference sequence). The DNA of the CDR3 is TGTGCCAGTACCGCCCATGGGGGCGTCGGGGAGCTGTTTTTT. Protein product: CASTAHGGVGELFF.

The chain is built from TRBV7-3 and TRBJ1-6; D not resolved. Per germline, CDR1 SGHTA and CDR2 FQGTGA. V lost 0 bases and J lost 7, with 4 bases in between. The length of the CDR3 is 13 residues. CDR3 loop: CASSLTGNSPLHF. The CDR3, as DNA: TGTGCCAGCAGCTTAACGGGGAATTCACCCCTCCACTTT.

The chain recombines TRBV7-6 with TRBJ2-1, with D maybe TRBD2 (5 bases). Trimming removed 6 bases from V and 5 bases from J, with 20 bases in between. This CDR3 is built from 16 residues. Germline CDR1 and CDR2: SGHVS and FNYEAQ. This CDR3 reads CASSLPDSNLHNEQFF. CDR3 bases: TGTGCCAGCAGTCTTCCGGACTCTAACCTCCACAATGAGCAGTTCTTC.

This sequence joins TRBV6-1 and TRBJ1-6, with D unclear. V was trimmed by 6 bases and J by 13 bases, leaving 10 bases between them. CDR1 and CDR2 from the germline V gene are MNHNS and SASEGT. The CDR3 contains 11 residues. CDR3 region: CASSPVWPLHF. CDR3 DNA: TGTGCCAGCAGCCCCGTATGGCCCCTCCACTTT.

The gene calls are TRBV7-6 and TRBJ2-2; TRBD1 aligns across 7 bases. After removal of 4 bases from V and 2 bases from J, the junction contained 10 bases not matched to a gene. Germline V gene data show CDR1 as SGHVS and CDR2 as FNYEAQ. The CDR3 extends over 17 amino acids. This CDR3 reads CASSWPPGQPNTGELFF. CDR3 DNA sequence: TGTGCCAGCAGCTGGCCTCCGGGACAGCCTAACACCGGGGAGCTGTTTTTT.

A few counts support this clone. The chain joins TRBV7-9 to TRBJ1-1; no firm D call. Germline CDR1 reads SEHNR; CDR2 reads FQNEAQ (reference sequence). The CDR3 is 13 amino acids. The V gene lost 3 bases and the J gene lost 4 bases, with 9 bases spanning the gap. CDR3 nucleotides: TGTGCCAGCAGCTTTGACCATAGCACTGAAGCTTTCTTT. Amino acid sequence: CASSFDHSTEAFF.

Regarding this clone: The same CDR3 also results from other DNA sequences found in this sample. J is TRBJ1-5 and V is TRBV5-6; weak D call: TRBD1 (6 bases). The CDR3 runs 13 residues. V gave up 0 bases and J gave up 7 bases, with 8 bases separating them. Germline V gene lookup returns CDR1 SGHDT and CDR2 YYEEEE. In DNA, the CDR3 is TGTGCCAGCAGCTTGGGGAGGGGGCAGCCCCAGCATTTT. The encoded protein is CASSLGRGQPQHF.

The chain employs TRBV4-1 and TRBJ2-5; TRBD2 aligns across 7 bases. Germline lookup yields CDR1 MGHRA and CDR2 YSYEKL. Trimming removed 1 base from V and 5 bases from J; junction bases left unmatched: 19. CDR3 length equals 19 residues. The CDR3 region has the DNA TGCGCCAGCAGCCAAGGTCCCTTCACCCGGGCGGGGGAGGGGGAGACCCAGTACTTC. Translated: CASSQGPFTRAGEGETQYF.

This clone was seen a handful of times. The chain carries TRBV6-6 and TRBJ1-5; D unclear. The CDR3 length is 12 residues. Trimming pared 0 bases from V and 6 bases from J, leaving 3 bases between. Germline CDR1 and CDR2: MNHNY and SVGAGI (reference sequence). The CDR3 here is CASSYSSQPQHF. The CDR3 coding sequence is TGTGCCAGCAGTTACTCGAGTCAGCCCCAGCATTTT.

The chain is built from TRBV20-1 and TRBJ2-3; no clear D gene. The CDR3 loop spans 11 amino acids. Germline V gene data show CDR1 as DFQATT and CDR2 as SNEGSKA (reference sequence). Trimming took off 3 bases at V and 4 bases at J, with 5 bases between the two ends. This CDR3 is CSASAADTQYF. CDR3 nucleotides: TGCAGTGCTAGCGCAGCAGATACGCAGTATTTT.

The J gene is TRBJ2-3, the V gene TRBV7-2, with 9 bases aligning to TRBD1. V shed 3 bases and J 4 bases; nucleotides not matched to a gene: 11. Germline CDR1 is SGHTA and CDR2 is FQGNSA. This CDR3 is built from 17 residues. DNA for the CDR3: TGTGCCAGCAGCTTGGACAGGGGCAATAGTGGGGCAGATACGCAGTATTTT. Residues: CASSLDRGNSGADTQYF.

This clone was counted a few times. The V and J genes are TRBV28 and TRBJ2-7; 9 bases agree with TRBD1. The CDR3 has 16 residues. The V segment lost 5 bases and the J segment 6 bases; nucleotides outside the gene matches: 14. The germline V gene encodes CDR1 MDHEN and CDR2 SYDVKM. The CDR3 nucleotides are TGTGCCAGCAGTCCCTCCTCTGGGACAGGGCGGGGCGAGCAGTACTTC. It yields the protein CASSPSSGTGRGEQYF.

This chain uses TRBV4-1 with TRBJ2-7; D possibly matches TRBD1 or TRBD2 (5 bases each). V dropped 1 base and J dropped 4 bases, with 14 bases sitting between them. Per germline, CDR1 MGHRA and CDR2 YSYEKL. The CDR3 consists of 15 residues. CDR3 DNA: TGCGCCAGCAGCCAAGTCTCAGGGAGCCGGTACGAGCAGTACTTC. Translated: CASSQVSGSRYEQYF.

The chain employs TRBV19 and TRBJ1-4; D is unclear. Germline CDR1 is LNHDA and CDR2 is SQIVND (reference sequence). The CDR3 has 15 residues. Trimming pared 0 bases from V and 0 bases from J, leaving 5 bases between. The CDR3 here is CASSIETSTNEKLFF. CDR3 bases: TGTGCCAGTAGTATAGAAACTTCAACTAATGAAAAACTGTTTTTT.

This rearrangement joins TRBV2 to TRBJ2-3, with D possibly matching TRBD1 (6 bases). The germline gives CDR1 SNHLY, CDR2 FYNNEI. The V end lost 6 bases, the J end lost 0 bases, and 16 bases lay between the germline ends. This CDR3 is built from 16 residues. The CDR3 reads CASSGPPQGSTDTQYF. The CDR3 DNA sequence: TGTGCCAGCAGCGGACCCCCGCAGGGGAGCACAGATACGCAGTATTTT.

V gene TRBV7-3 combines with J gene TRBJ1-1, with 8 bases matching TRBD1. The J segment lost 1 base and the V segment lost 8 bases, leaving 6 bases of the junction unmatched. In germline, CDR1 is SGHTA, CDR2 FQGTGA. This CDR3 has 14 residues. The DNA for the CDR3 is TGTGCCAGCTCCCGAACAGGGGGGAACACTGAAGCTTTCTTT. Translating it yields CASSRTGGNTEAFF. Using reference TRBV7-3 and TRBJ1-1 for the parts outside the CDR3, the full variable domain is GAGVSQTPSNKVTEKGKYVELRCDPISGHTALYWYRQSLGQGPEFLIYFQGTGAADDSGLPNDRFFAVRPEGSVSTLKIQRTERGDSAVYLCASSRTGGNTEAFFGQGTRLTVV.

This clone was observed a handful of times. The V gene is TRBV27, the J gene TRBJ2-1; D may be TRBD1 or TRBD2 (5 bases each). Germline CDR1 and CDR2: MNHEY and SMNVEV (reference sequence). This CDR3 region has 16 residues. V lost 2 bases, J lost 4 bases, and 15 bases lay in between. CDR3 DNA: TGTGCCAGCAGTTTAGCTGGGACCGCAGATTACAATGAGCAGTTCTTC. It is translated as CASSLAGTADYNEQFF.

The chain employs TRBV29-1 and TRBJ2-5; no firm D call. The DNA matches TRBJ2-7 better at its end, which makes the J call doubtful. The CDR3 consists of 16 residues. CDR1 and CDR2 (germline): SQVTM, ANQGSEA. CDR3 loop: CSVEDPRVIRDYEQYF. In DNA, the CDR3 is TGCAGCGTTGAAGATCCTCGGGTTATTAGGGACTACGAGCAGTACTTC.